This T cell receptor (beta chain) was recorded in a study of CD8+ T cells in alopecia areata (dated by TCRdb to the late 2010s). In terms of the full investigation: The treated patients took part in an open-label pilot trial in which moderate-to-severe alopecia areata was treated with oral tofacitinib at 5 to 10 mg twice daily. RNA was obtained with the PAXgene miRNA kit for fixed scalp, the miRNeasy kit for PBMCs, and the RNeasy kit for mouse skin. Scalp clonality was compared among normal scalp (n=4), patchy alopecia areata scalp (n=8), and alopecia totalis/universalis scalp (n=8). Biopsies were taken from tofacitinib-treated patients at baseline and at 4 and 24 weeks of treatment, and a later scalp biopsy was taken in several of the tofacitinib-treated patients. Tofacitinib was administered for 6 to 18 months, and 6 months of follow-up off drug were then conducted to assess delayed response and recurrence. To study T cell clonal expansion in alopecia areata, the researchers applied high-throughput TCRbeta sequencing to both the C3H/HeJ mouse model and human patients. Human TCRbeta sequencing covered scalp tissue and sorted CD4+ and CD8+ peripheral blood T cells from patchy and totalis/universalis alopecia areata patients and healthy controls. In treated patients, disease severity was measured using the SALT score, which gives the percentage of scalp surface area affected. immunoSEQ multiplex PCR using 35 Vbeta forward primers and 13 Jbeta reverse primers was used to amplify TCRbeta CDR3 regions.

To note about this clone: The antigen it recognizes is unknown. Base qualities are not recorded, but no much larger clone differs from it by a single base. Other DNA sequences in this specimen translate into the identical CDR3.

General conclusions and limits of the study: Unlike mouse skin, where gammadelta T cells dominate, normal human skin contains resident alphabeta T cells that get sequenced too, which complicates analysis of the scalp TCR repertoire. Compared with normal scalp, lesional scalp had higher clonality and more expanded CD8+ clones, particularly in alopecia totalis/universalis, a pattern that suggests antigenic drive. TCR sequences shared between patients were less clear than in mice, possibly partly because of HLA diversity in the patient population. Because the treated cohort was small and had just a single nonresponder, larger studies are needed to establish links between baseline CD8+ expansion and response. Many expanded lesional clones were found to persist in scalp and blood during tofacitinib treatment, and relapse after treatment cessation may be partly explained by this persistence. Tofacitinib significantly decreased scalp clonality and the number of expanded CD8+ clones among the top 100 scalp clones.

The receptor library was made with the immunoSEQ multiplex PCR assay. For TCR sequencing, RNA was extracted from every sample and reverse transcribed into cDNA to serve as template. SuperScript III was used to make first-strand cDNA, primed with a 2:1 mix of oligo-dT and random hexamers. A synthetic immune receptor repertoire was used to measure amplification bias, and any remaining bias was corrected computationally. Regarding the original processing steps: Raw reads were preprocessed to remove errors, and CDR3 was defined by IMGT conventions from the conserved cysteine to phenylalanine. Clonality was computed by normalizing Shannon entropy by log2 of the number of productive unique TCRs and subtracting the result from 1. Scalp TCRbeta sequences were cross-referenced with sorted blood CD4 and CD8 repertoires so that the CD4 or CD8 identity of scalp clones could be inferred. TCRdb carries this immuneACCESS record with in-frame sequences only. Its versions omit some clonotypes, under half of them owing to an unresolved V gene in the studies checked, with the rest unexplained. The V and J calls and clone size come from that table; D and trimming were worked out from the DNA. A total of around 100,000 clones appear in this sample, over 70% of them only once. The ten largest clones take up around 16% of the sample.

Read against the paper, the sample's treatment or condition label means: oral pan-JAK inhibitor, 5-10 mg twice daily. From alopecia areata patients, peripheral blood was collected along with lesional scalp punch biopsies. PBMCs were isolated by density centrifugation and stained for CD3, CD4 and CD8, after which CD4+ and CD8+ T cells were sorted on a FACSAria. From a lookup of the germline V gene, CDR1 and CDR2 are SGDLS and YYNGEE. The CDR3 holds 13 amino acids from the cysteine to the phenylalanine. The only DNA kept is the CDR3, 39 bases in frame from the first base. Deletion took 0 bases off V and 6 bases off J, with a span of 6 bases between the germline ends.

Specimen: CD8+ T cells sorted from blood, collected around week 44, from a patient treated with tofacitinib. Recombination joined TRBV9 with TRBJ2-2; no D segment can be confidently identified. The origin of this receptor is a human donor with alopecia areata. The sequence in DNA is TGTGCCAGCAGCGTAGGGAGTCCCGGGGAGCTGTTTTTT. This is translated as CASSVGSPGELFF.